This record looks at one T cell receptor beta chain sequence and its context. V lost 4 bases to trimming and J lost 3 bases, with 10 bases between them. CDR1 is GTSNPN and CDR2 is SVGIG in the germline V gene (reference sequence). The CDR3 runs 13 residues. These data belong to a study of blood T cell repertoires in COVID-19. Study in general: T cells, B-cell-depleted T cells, or PBMCs supplied cDNA or gDNA.

The assay was immunoSEQ multiplex PCR, and TCRdb's table has in-frame clones only and misses some. The table lists around 310,000 clones, 90% of them singletons. Specimen: peripheral blood. This receptor was taken from a middle-aged woman with COVID-19, enrolled during active disease. This rearrangement joins TRBV30 to TRBJ1-3; no definite D call. CDR3 coding DNA: TGTGCCTGGATTTCAGGCCTTGGAAACACCATATATTTT. The encoded protein is CAWISGLGNTIYF.